Shown below are 9 T cell receptor beta chains from a single sample sequenced in a study of Graves' ophthalmopathy and Graves' hyperthyroidism. Transcripts of RNA were the source for amplifying TCR beta CDR3 regions. The library came from an HTBI-primed first-round RT-PCR and a second-round multiplex PCR. One entry per CDR3 protein, called by TCRdb with MiXCR from the multiplex PCR reads. In the table there are 200,000 to 250,000 distinct CDR3 sequences, 25% to 30% of which are singletons. Source material: peripheral blood. These receptors all stem from a man aged 50 to 60 with Graves' ophthalmopathy.

The V call is TRBV7-3, the J call TRBJ1-1, with 7 bases matching TRBD1. Unmatched junction bases numbered 4, after V lost 4 bases and J lost 5 bases. This CDR3 contains 13 residues. Germline loops: CDR1 SGHTA, CDR2 FQGTGA. Here the CDR3 DNA reads TGTGCCAGCAGCTCCTACAGGGGAACTGAAGCTTTCTTT. Its protein is CASSSYRGTEAFF.

This clonotype occurred a few times. The rearrangement uses TRBV11-2 and TRBJ1-1; D remains ambiguous. Germline V gene lookup returns CDR1 SGHAT and CDR2 FQNNGV. CDR3 length equals 13 residues. Trimming shortened V by 1 base and J by 3 bases, and 6 bases separated the two germline ends. The CDR3 region has the DNA TGTGCCAGCAGCTTAGCGGTGGACACTGAAGCTTTCTTT. This codes for CASSLAVDTEAFF.

The rearrangement joins TRBV10-3 to TRBJ2-5; 11 bases align to TRBD2. Trimming cost V 5 bases and J 5 bases; bases outside gene matches: 7. The CDR3 consists of 15 residues. CDR1 is ENHRY and CDR2 is SYGVKD in the germline V gene. DNA of the CDR3: TGTGCCATCAGTAATAGCGGGGGGGTCTTGGAGACCCAGTACTTC. Its protein product is CAISNSGGVLETQYF.

This clonotype occurred many times. The chain recombines TRBV4-1 with TRBJ2-5; the D gene is possibly TRBD2 (5 bases). The CDR3 spans 14 residues. Trimming pared 1 base from V and 4 bases from J, leaving 10 bases between. Germline V gives CDR1 MGHRA, CDR2 YSYEKL. The CDR3 DNA reads TGCGCCAGCAGCCAAGGAGGGTTTCGAGAGACCCAGTACTTC. Amino acid sequence: CASSQGGFRETQYF.

Many counts were recorded for this clonotype. V and J are TRBV6-1 and TRBJ2-2; TRBD2 matches 7 bases. Germline loops: CDR1 MNHNS, CDR2 SASEGT. Trimming took 8 bases from V and 7 from J; bases not matched to a gene: 10. The length of the CDR3 is 14 residues. CDR3 in amino acids: CASRGLAAIGELFF. The CDR3 coding sequence is TGTGCCAGCCGTGGGCTAGCGGCAATCGGGGAGCTGTTTTTT.

This clonotype occurred many times. The V call is TRBV29-1, the J call TRBJ1-1, with 9 bases lining up with TRBD1. CDR3 length equals 14 residues. The trim removed 3 bases at V and 6 bases at J, leaving 8 bases unmatched. In germline, CDR1 is SQVTM, CDR2 ANQGSEA. This CDR3 reads CSVEEGTGIAEAFF. The CDR3, as DNA: TGCAGCGTTGAGGAAGGGACAGGGATCGCTGAAGCTTTCTTT. The full variable domain, completed using reference TRBV29-1 and TRBJ1-1, is SAVISQKPSRDICQRGTSLTIQCQVDSQVTMMFWYRQQPGQSLTLIATANQGSEATYESGFVIDKFPISRPNLTFSTLTVSNMSPEDSSIYLCSVEEGTGIAEAFFGQGTRLTVV.

At least ten counts were recorded for this clonotype. The V and J genes are TRBV12-3 or TRBV12-4 and TRBJ2-7; 7 nucleotides line up with TRBD2. The V segment lost 6 bases and the J segment 5 bases; nucleotides outside the gene matches: 7. The CDR3 has 13 residues. The CDR3 region is CASRQGLLDEQYF. The DNA for the CDR3 is TGTGCCAGCAGGCAGGGACTATTAGACGAGCAGTACTTC.

This clonotype was recorded at least ten times. The chain employs TRBV19 and TRBJ1-3; unclear D gene. Trimming cost V 6 bases and J 0 bases, with 15 bases left between them. Germline CDR1 reads LNHDA; CDR2 reads SQIVND (reference sequence). CDR3 length: 16 amino acids. CDR3 coding DNA: TGTGCCAGTAGCCTGAACGGTCGCTCCTCTGGAAACACCATATATTTT. Residues: CASSLNGRSSGNTIYF. Using reference TRBV19 and TRBJ1-3 for the parts outside the CDR3, the full variable domain is DGGITQSPKYLFRKEGQNVTLSCEQNLNHDAMYWYRQDPGQGLRLIYYSQIVNDFQKGDIAEGYSVSREKKESFPLTVTSAQKNPTAFYLCASSLNGRSSGNTIYFGEGSWLTVV.

This clonotype was recorded a few times. The chain recombines TRBV24-1 with TRBJ2-5; 7 bases are a match to TRBD1. Germline trimming cut 2 bases from V and 1 base from J; bases unmatched to any gene: 6. The CDR3 sequence is 16 residues long. The germline CDR1 and CDR2 sequences are KGHDR and SFDVKD. The CDR3 DNA reads as TGTGCCACCAGTGATTCTTCGACAGGGCTCCAAGAGACCCAGTACTTC. This sequence encodes CATSDSSTGLQETQYF.